This T cell receptor (beta chain) was observed in a study of cytotoxic CD8 clonotypes in ibrutinib-treated CLL. Germline CDR1 reads SGHVS; CDR2 reads FQNEAQ. This CDR3 has 14 residues. V lost 2 bases and J lost 3, with 8 bases in between. TCRdb's table, derived via immunoSEQ multiplex PCR, lists solely in-frame clones and lacks some. The table lists about 29,000 clones, around 76% of them singletons, with roughly 48% in the top ten. This material consisted of PBMCs, taken after 36 months of ibrutinib treatment. The origin of this receptor is a human donor with chronic lymphocytic leukemia. This sequence joins TRBV7-8 and TRBJ1-5, with D unclear. The CDR3 nucleotides read TGTGCCAGCAGCTTAATCGGGTCCAATCAGCCCCAGCATTTT. It translates to CASSLIGSNQPQHF.